This TCR beta chain was profiled in a study of T cell changes during pregnancy in multiple sclerosis. Profiled with immunoSEQ multiplex PCR; TCRdb holds only in-frame clones, not every one. The sample contains under 70,000 clones, 91% of which appear only once. The J segment lost 7 bases and the V segment lost 1 base, leaving 6 bases of the junction unmatched. The V gene's germline CDR1 is SGHAT and CDR2 FQDESV (reference sequence). The CDR3 covers 14 residues. Sequenced material: peripheral blood, taken after pregnancy. This clonotype was sampled from a female donor in good health, enrolled as a control in a pregnancy study. The chain combines TRBV11-1 with TRBJ1-1, with TRBD1 matching over 7 bases. The chain's CDR3 is CASSLVPGQLEAFF. The CDR3 bases are TGTGCCAGCAGCTTAGTTCCGGGACAGCTTGAAGCTTTCTTT.